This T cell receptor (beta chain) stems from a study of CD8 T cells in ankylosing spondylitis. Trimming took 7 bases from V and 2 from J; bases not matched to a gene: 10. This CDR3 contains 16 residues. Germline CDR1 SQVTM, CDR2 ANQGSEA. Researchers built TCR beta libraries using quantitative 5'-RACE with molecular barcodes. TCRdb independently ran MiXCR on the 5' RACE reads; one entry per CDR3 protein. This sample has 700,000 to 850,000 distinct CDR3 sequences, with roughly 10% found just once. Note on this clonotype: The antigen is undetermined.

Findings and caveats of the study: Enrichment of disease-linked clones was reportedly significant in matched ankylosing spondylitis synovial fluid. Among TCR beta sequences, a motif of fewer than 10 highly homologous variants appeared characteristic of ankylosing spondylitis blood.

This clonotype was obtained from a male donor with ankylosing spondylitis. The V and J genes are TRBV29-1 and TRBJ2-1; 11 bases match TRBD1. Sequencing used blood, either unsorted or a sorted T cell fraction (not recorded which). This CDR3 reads CSAKKGTGGTYNEQFF. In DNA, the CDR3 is TGCAGCGCAAAAAAGGGGACAGGGGGTACCTACAATGAGCAGTTCTTC.